The 14 T cell receptor beta chains below were found in one sample sequenced in a study of CD8 T cells in ankylosing spondylitis. The antigens for these receptors are not known. TCRdb ran MiXCR on the 5' RACE reads and lists one entry per CDR3 protein. The sample lists about 540,000 distinct CDR3 sequences, roughly 12% seen once, with about 6.8% in the top ten. Points from the study as a whole: A TCR beta motif of fewer than ten highly homologous variants seemed to mark ankylosing spondylitis blood.

Sample: blood, either unsorted or a sorted T cell fraction (not recorded which). The receptors come from a male donor with ankylosing spondylitis.

This clonotype was counted at least ten times. V is TRBV10-3 and J is TRBJ2-7; D might be TRBD1 (7 bases). This CDR3 has 15 amino acids. Per germline, CDR1 ENHRY and CDR2 SYGVKD. V was pared by 7 bases and J by 3 bases, with 19 bases between. In DNA, the CDR3 is TGTGCCATCACTTCCAGCCAGGGGGGATTCTACGAGCAGTACTTC. Translating it yields CAITSSQGGFYEQYF.

The CDR3 nucleotides read TGTGCCAGCAGTTACCCCGGACTCTATAATAATGAGCAGTTCTTC. This codes for CASSYPGLYNNEQFF. J is TRBJ2-1 and V is TRBV6-2 or TRBV6-3, with a possible D match to TRBD2 (5 bases). The V and J ends lost 2 bases and 7 bases respectively, with 15 bases between them. The CDR3 extends over 15 amino acids. Looked up from germline, CDR1 is MNHEY and CDR2 is SVGEGT.

In this sample, this clonotype turned up a few times. A read error may be the cause here, since a much bigger clone is one base away. This sequence joins TRBV5-1 and TRBJ2-2, with D hard to call. The CDR3 loop spans 14 amino acids. Germline V gene lookup returns CDR1 SGHRS and CDR2 YFSETQ. V lost 1 base, J lost 1 base, and 5 bases lay in between. CDR3 DNA: TGCGCCAGCAGCTTGTTCCAGAACACCGGGGAGCTGTTTTTT. Translated, it gives CASSLFQNTGELFF. Full variable domain (remainder filled in from reference TRBV5-1 and TRBJ2-2): KAGVTQTPRYLIKTRGQQVTLSCSPISGHRSVSWYQQTPGQGLQFLFEYFSETQRNKGNFPGRFSGRQFSNSRSEMNVSTLELGDSALYLCASSLFQNTGELFFGEGSRLTVL.

This clonotype has more than one count but fewer than ten. This sequence joins TRBV7-2 and TRBJ2-5; D not certain. The CDR3 is 15 residues long. The V gene's germline CDR1 is SGHTA and CDR2 FQGNSA. The ends were cut back, 1 base at V and 5 bases at J, with 14 bases in the middle. CDR3 nucleotide sequence: TGTGCCAGCAGCTTAGTCTATTCAATAGGGGAGACCCAGTACTTC. It is translated as CASSLVYSIGETQYF.

A few counts support this clonotype. The CDR3 here is CASSQDGSGIYNEQFF. As DNA, the CDR3 is TGTGCCAGCAGCCAAGATGGTAGCGGGATATATAATGAGCAGTTCTTC. The chain carries TRBV3-1 and TRBJ2-1; the match to TRBD2 covers 8 bases. V lost 0 bases to trimming and J lost 7 bases; unmatched junction nucleotides: 8. Germline CDR1 reads LGHDT; CDR2 reads YNNKEL (reference sequence). This CDR3 has 16 amino acids.

This clonotype was seen at least ten times. V is TRBV29-1 and J is TRBJ1-5; the match to TRBD1 covers 10 bases. CDR1 is SQVTM, CDR2 ANQGSEA, per germline. After removal of 4 bases from V and 5 bases from J, the junction contained 2 bases not matched to a gene. The CDR3 is 13 amino acids. Written as DNA, the CDR3 is TGCAGCGTTGGACAGGGGGCATATCAGCCCCAGCATTTT. It specifies CSVGQGAYQPQHF.

The rearrangement links TRBV20-1 to TRBJ1-1; D not certain. The CDR3 spans 13 residues. From germline, CDR1 is DFQATT and CDR2 SNEGSKA (reference sequence). V dropped 2 bases and J dropped 4 bases, with 11 bases sitting between them. The DNA of the CDR3 is TGCAGTGCTAGAAACTGGGTCGGCACTGAAGCTTTCTTT. Protein product: CSARNWVGTEAFF.

Comment on this clonotype: A junction end diverges from the germline sequence, so it may reflect a read error. The genes are TRBV10-1 and TRBJ2-3, with 7 bases identical to TRBD2. Germline CDR1 WNHNN, CDR2 SYGVQD (reference sequence). This CDR3 is built from 16 residues. The CDR3 spells CASSESGGSATDTQYF. The CDR3 DNA follows: TGCGCCAGCAGTGAGTCGGGCGGGAGCGCGACAGACACGCAGTATTTT.

At least ten counts were recorded for this clonotype. The CDR3 reads CASSLDGDASYNEQFF. The CDR3 DNA reads TGTGCCAGCAGCTTAGATGGCGACGCTTCTTACAATGAGCAGTTCTTC. The chain combines TRBV7-8 with TRBJ2-1; D gene unclear. Germline CDR1 reads SGHVS; CDR2 reads FQNEAQ. This CDR3 comprises 16 residues. The V end lost 1 base, the J end lost 4 bases, and 14 bases lay between the germline ends.

The table lists this clonotype with a few counts. This sequence joins TRBV3-1 and TRBJ1-5; the match to TRBD1 covers 7 bases. The V gene end was trimmed by 4 bases and the J gene end by 3 bases; junction bases not matched to a gene: 6. Germline CDR1 LGHDT, CDR2 YNNKEL (reference sequence). The CDR3 is made up of 15 amino acids. The CDR3 spells CASSLGTAINQPQHF. The CDR3 DNA is TGTGCCAGCAGCCTCGGGACAGCGATCAATCAGCCCCAGCATTTT.

This chain joins TRBV7-7 and TRBJ2-1; D remains ambiguous. Germline CDR1 SSHAT, CDR2 FNYEAQ (reference sequence). Trimming left V 2 bases short and J 5 bases short, with 10 bases between. The CDR3 runs 14 residues. The CDR3 nucleotides are TGTGCCAGCAGCTTAAGGCCGGGTCACAATGAGCAGTTCTTC. Translated: CASSLRPGHNEQFF.

This clonotype has a handful of counts. The rearrangement uses TRBV20-1 and TRBJ1-5; D not certain. V was cut by 0 bases and J by 0 bases, with 9 bases left in between. This CDR3 has 15 amino acids. Germline V gene lookup returns CDR1 DFQATT and CDR2 SNEGSKA (reference sequence). The CDR3 loop is CSARESTYSNQPQHF. CDR3 nucleotide sequence: TGCAGTGCTAGAGAGTCCACGTATAGCAATCAGCCCCAGCATTTT.

In its sample, this clonotype was seen a few times. The chain employs TRBV2 and TRBJ1-6, with 9 bases lining up with TRBD1. This CDR3 has 14 amino acids. The germline V gene has CDR1 SNHLY and CDR2 FYNNEI. Trimming removed 6 bases from V and 7 bases from J; junction bases left unmatched: 4. The chain's CDR3 is CASRGTGQNSPLHF. CDR3 coding DNA: TGTGCCAGCAGGGGGACAGGGCAAAATTCACCCCTCCACTTT.

This clonotype was picked up many times. This chain joins TRBV24-1 and TRBJ2-1; tentatively, D is TRBD1 or TRBD2 (5 bases each). The V gene's germline CDR1 is KGHDR and CDR2 SFDVKD. V gave up 0 bases and J gave up 7 bases, with 12 bases separating them. The CDR3 length is 15 residues. The CDR3 nucleotides are TGTGCCACCAGTGATTTGCGGGGCGGTGAAAATGAGCAGTTCTTC. Protein: CATSDLRGGENEQFF.